Listed below are T cell receptor beta chains from one sample, sequenced in a study of graft-versus-host responses after intestinal transplantation. The protocol was immunoSEQ multiplex PCR, while the TCRdb copy is restricted to in-frame clones and leaves out a portion. This sample has 90,000 to 150,000 clones, with about 93% found just once. No antigen has been identified for these receptors. Material: unstimulated CD4+ T cells sorted from spleen or lymph node cells, obtained before intestinal transplant. Receptors were obtained from a human donor who received an intestinal transplant. CDR3s include the opening cysteine and the closing phenylalanine or tryptophan. Fields, in order: CDR3 protein, V gene, J gene.

CASSKREVQETQYF	TRBV19	TRBJ2-5
CASSKTGFEQYF	TRBV28	TRBJ2-7
CASRMPGGGYGYTF	TRBV19	TRBJ1-2
CASIGTGGNEQFF	TRBV11-1	TRBJ2-1
CASSLVQFGTALRGAFF	TRBV7-2	TRBJ1-1
CASSSVRGWAGYTF	TRBV28	TRBJ1-2
CASSSPGPLGPGELFF	TRBV28	TRBJ2-2
CASSAEGYEQYF	TRBV5-1	TRBJ2-7
CASSPPTRNQPQHF	TRBV18	TRBJ1-5
CASIPGQVISYEQYF	TRBV5-5	TRBJ2-7
CASSLWMNTEAFF	TRBV5-8	TRBJ1-1
CASSFLSVAGVEELFF	TRBV28	TRBJ2-2
CASSLGRDMEQFF	TRBV5-1	TRBJ2-1
CASSEAQGRGLGTDTQYF	TRBV2	TRBJ2-3
CASSLVVQKNQPQHF	TRBV7-2	TRBJ1-5
CASTSGTPSRYEQYF	TRBV6-5	TRBJ2-7
CASSLRTGTYEQYF	TRBV27	TRBJ2-7
CSVTRGTGELFF	TRBV29-1	TRBJ2-2
CASRGRGQGAFEQYF	TRBV28	TRBJ2-7
CASSPPRGRETQYF	TRBV18	TRBJ2-5
CASSTPQGRTEAFF	TRBV11-2	TRBJ1-1
CASSLIYKYEQYF	TRBV5-1	TRBJ2-7
CASSPTDRGPLWYF	TRBV18	TRBJ2-7
CASSIGSGSRMGTDTQYF	TRBV19	TRBJ2-3